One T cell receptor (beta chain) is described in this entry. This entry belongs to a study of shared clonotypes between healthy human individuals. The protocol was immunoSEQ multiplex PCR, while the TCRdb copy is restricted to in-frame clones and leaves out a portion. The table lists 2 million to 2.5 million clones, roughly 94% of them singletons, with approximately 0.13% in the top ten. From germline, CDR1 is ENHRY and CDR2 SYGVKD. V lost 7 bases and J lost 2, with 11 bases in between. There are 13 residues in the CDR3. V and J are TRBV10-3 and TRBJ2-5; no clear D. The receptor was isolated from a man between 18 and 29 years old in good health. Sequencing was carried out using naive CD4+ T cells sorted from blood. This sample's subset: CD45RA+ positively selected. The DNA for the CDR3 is TGTGCCATCAAGTCGGGCCAGCAAGAGACCCAGTACTTC. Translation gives CAIKSGQQETQYF.